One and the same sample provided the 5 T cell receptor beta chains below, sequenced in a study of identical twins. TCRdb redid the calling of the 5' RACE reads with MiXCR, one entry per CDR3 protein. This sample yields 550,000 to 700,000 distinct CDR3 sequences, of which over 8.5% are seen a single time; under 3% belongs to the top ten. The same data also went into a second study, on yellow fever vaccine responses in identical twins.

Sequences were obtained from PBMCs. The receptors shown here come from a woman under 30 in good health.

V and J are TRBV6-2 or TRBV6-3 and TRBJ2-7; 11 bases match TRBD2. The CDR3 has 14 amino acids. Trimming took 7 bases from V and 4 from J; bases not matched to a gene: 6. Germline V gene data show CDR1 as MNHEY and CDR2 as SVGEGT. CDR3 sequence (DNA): TGTGCCAGCAACCCAACTAGCGGGAGATACGAGCAGTACTTC. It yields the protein CASNPTSGRYEQYF.

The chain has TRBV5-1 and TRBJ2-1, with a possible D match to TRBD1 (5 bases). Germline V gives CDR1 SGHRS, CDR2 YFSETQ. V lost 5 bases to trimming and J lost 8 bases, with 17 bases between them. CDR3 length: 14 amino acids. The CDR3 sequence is CASSPIRGTDEQFF. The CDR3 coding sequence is TGCGCCAGCAGTCCGATTAGGGGAACGGATGAGCAGTTCTTC.

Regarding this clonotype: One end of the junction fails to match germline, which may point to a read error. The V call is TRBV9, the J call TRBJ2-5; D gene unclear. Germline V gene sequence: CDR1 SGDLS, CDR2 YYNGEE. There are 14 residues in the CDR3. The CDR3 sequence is CASSVHPVGETLYF. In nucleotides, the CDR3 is TGTGCCAGCAGCGTACACCCAGTAGGAGAGACCCTGTACTTC.

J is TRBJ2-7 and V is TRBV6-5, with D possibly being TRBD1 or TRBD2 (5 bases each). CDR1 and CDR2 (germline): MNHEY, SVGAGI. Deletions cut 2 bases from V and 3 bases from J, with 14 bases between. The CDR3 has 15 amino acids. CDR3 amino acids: CASSYPTEGIYEQYF. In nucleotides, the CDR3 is TGTGCCAGCAGTTACCCGACAGAGGGAATCTACGAGCAGTACTTC.

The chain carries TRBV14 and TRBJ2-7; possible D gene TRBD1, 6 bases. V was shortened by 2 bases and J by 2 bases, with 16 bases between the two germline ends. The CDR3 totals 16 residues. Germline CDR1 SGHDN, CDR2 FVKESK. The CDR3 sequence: CASSQTAGRDTYEQYF. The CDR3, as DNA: TGTGCCAGCAGCCAAACCGCGGGCCGGGACACCTACGAGCAGTACTTC.